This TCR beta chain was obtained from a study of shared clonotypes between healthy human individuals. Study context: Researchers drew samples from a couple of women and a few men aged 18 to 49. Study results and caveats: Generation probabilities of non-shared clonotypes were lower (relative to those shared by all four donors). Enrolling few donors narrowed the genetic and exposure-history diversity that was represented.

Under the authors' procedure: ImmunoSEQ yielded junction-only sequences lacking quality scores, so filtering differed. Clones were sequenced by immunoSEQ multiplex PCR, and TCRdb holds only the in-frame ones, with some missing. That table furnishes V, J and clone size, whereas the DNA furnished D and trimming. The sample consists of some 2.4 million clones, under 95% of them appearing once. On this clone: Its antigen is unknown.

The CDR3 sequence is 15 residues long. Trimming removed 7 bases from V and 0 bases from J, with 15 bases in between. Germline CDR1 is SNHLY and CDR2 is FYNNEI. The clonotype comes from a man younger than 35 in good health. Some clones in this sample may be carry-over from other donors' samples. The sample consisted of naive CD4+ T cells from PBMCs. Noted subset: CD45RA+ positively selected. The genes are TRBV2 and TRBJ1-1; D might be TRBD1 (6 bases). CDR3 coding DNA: TGTGCCAGCAACCCGGACAGACGATTGAACACTGAAGCTTTCTTT. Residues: CASNPDRRLNTEAFF.